This T cell receptor beta chain was sequenced for a study of technical replicates of blood from a handful of donors. This clone was picked up one time. Data came from immunoSEQ multiplex PCR; TCRdb stores just in-frame clones and leaves some out. The sample yields about 70,000 clones, around 96% seen once. The sequenced material came from T cells isolated from PBMCs. The source of this sequence is a human donor in good health.

CDR3 DNA: TGTGCCAGCAGCGTAACGGATTGGGACAGGCCTCTTGGAAACACCATATATTTT. Translated: CASSVTDWDRPLGNTIYF. The chain carries TRBV9 and TRBJ1-3; 8 bases match TRBD1. V was pared by 1 base and J by 3 bases, with 12 bases of the junction left unmatched. This CDR3 region has 18 residues. In germline, CDR1 is SGDLS, CDR2 YYNGEE. Supplemented by reference TRBV9 and TRBJ1-3, the full variable domain reads DSGVTQTPKHLITATGQRVTLRCSPRSGDLSVYWYQQSLDQGLQFLIQYYNGEERAKGNILERFSAQQFPDLHSELNLSSLELGDSALYFCASSVTDWDRPLGNTIYFGEGSWLTVV.